One T cell receptor beta chain is described in this entry. At one boundary the junction diverges from the germline segment, which might be a read error. The data originate from a study of cytomegalovirus exposure and HLA in healthy donors. PCR was performed using 60 Vbeta and 13 Jbeta primers. Libraries were prepared by immunoSEQ multiplex PCR; TCRdb keeps only in-frame clonotypes and omits some of them. The table has about 190,000 clones, about 80% seen once. This CDR3 has 14 amino acids. Germline V CDR1 and CDR2: LGHNA, YSLEER. This clonotype was sampled from a woman aged 50 to 60 in good health and CMV-seropositive. Sequenced input: PBMCs. The chain couples TRBV4-3 to TRBJ1-2; D is perhaps TRBD1 (5 bases). The DNA for the CDR3 is TGCGCCAGCAGCCAAGACGGGGCGGGATATGGTTACACCTTC. It specifies CASSQDGAGYGYTF.